The present T cell receptor beta chain was sequenced within a study of OX40 agonist ivuxolimab in advanced cancers. In the study overall: The study enrolled dose-escalation patients with hepatocellular carcinoma, melanoma, renal cell or head and neck cancer. Subjects had a mean age of about 57 years, with a range of about 23 to 85; just over 80% were male.

Study-level points and caveats: At 0.1 to 3.0 mg/kg and by week 6, clonal expansion occurred in CD4+ and CD8+ blood T cells.

This CDR3 spans 15 amino acids. The V gene lost 0 bases and the J gene lost 6 bases, with 15 bases spanning the gap. The germline V gene has CDR1 LGHNA and CDR2 YNFKEQ. TCRdb keeps only in-frame clones here, not all; method: immunoSEQ multiplex PCR. The table shows 95,000 to 150,000 clones, with just under 95% occurring only once. Concerning this clone: What it binds is not known.

This TCR was recovered from an adult with an advanced solid tumor such as melanoma, head and neck, liver or kidney cancer. The sequencing here drew on CD4+ or CD8+ T cells sorted from blood, taken in a trial of the OX40 agonist ivuxolimab. The chain recombines TRBV4-2 with TRBJ2-7; possible D gene TRBD2, 5 bases. CDR3 residues: CASSQDAGNDSEQYF. The CDR3, as DNA: TGTGCCAGCAGCCAAGACGCCGGGAACGACTCCGAGCAGTACTTC.